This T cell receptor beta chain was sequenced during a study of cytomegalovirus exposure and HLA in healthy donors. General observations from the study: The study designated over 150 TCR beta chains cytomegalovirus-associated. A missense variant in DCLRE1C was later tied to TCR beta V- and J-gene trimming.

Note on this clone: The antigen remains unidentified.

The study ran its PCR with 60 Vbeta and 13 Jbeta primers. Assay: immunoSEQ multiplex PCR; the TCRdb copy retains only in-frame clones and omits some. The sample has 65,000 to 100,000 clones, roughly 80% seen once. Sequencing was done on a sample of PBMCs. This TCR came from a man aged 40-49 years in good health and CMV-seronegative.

The CDR3 loop reads CASSDRDTHEQYF. The CDR3 region has the DNA TGTGCCAGCAGCGACCGGGACACCCACGAGCAGTACTTC. This chain uses TRBV6-5 with TRBJ2-5; weak D call: TRBD1 (6 bases). The DNA end lines up better with TRBJ2-7; the J call may be wrong. This CDR3 spans 13 amino acids. CDR1 is MNHEY, CDR2 SVGAGI, per germline.